Listed below are T cell receptor beta chains from one sample, sequenced in a study of blood T cell repertoires in COVID-19. Libraries were prepared by immunoSEQ multiplex PCR; TCRdb keeps only in-frame clonotypes and omits some of them. The sample includes a few hundred thousand clones, more than 75% of them seen just once. The sample consisted of peripheral blood. Source of these receptors: a woman aged 25 to 39 who had recovered from COVID-19. Both conserved end residues are part of each CDR3. The D gene is left open where the match is weak. A row's size may be missing; if present it is once, few, many or a size class.

J	size	length	V	D	DNA	CDR3
TRBJ1-2	.	11	TRBV20-1	.	TGCAGTGCTAGGGTGGGAAAAGGGGGCACCTTC	CSARVGKGGTF
TRBJ2-5	once	12	TRBV10-3	TRBD1	TGTGCCATCAGTGGACAGGGAGAGACCCAGTACTTC	CAISGQGETQYF
TRBJ1-2	.	14	TRBV6-1	.	TGTGCCAGCAGTGAAGGCACGGGGTCCCCCGGCTACACCTTC	CASSEGTGSPGYTF
TRBJ1-2	.	14	TRBV5-6	.	TGTGCCAGCAACGGGCGGGGGGAGGTGGCTGGCTACACCTTC	CASNGRGEVAGYTF
TRBJ1-1	.	14	TRBV13	TRBD1	TGTGCCAGCAGCCAGGGGACAGGGAACACTGAAGCTTTCTTT	CASSQGTGNTEAFF
TRBJ2-2	.	15	TRBV7-3	.	TGTGCCAGCAGCTCTGGACAGGGAGGGGTCGGGGAGCTGTTTTTT	CASSSGQGGVGELFF
TRBJ1-5	.	13	TRBV11-1	.	TGTGCCAGCAGCTTAGAGGCGGATCAGCCCCAGCATTTT	CASSLEADQPQHF
TRBJ1-2	.	15	TRBV6-5	.	TGTGCCAGCAGTTACACGGGGGGGGTTAACTATGGCTACACCTTC	CASSYTGGVNYGYTF
TRBJ1-2	.	15	TRBV19	TRBD1	TGTGCCAGTAGTAGTGGACAGGCCAGTAACTATGGCTACACCTTC	CASSSGQASNYGYTF
TRBJ1-2	few	14	TRBV28	TRBD1	TGTGCCAGCAGTGGGGGACAGGGGGTGGCTGGCTACACCTTC	CASSGGQGVAGYTF
TRBJ1-6	.	14	TRBV3-1/TRBV3-2	.	TGTGCCAGCAGCCAAGTCAGGGGTCCTTCACCCCTCCACTTT	CASSQVRGPSPLHF
TRBJ1-1	.	14	TRBV6-5	TRBD1	TGTGCCAGCAGTTACACCCGGGACAGCACTGAAGCTTTCTTT	CASSYTRDSTEAFF
TRBJ2-1	.	16	TRBV28	.	TGTGCCAGCAGCCAAATGGGGCTAAACTCCTACAATGAGCAGTTCTTC	CASSQMGLNSYNEQFF
TRBJ2-7	.	19	TRBV28	TRBD2	TGTGCCAGCAGTCCGCCTACTAGCGGGAGGGCCAAGGCGAACTACGAGCAGTACTTC	CASSPPTSGRAKANYEQYF
TRBJ2-1	.	14	TRBV13	.	TGTGCCAGCAGCTTAGGGTCAGGGGTTGTTGAGCAGTTCTTC	CASSLGSGVVEQFF
TRBJ2-7	.	13	TRBV5-6	TRBD1	TGTGCCAGCATCGGACAGGGGTCCTACGAGCAGTACTTC	CASIGQGSYEQYF
TRBJ2-2	.	14	TRBV6-5	TRBD1	TGTGCCAGTACCGCACAGGGGCACACCGGGGAGCTGTTTTTT	CASTAQGHTGELFF
TRBJ1-1	.	15	TRBV10-3	.	TGTGCCATACGATCGGGAGGGGGTGGGAACACTGAAGCTTTCTTT	CAIRSGGGGNTEAFF
TRBJ1-3	.	16	TRBV19	.	TGTGCCAGTCATCCAATGACAGGCGGCTCTGGAAACACCATATATTTT	CASHPMTGGSGNTIYF
TRBJ2-1	.	11	TRBV29-1	TRBD2	TGCAGCGTTGAAACTAGCGGTTTGAGGTTCTTC	CSVETSGLRFF
TRBJ1-2	.	16	TRBV19	TRBD1	TGTGCCAGTAGAGATGGACAGGGTGAATTTGACTATGGCTACACCTTC	CASRDGQGEFDYGYTF
TRBJ2-1	once	14	TRBV5-6	TRBD2	TGTGCCAGCAGCTCTAGCGGGAGCTACAATGAGCAGTTCTTC	CASSSSGSYNEQFF
TRBJ1-1	.	14	TRBV5-1	.	TGCGCCAGCAAGTACAGGGCCCTGGACACTGAAGCTTTCTTT	CASKYRALDTEAFF
TRBJ2-7	.	14	TRBV6-5	.	TGTGCCAGCAGCTCCCGGGGTACGGGCTACGAGCAGTACTTC	CASSSRGTGYEQYF
TRBJ2-7	.	15	TRBV15	TRBD2	TGTGCCACCAGCAGGTCTAGCGGTGCCTCCTACGAGCAGTACTTC	CATSRSSGASYEQYF
TRBJ2-1	.	12	TRBV6-5	.	TGTGCCAGCGAGGGCGCCCACAATGAGCAGTTCTTC	CASEGAHNEQFF
TRBJ1-2	.	15	TRBV6-5	.	TGTGCCAGCAGTCTAAACCGGGACTCCTGGGATGGCTACACCTTC	CASSLNRDSWDGYTF
TRBJ1-2	.	14	TRBV5-1	.	TGCGCCAGCAGCTTGGGGACTGACAACTATGGCTACACCTTC	CASSLGTDNYGYTF
TRBJ1-4	.	16	TRBV19	TRBD1	TGTGCCAGTAGTTATACCTCGGGACAGAGAAATGAAAAACTGTTTTTT	CASSYTSGQRNEKLFF
TRBJ2-2	.	16	TRBV9	TRBD2	TGTGCCAGCAGCCCACGACTAGCGGAGACGACCGGGGAGCTGTTTTTT	CASSPRLAETTGELFF
TRBJ1-6	.	17	TRBV28	.	TGTGCCAGCAGAATGGGTGGGGGGAGCTCCTATAATTCACCCCTCCACTTT	CASRMGGGSSYNSPLHF
TRBJ2-1	.	17	TRBV7-3	TRBD2	TGTGCCAGCAGCTCTCTTAGCGGGTTAAGCTCCTACAATGAGCAGTTCTTC	CASSSLSGLSSYNEQFF
TRBJ2-2	.	17	TRBV6-6	TRBD1	TGTGCCAGCAGTCGGGGACAGGGGGCCCAGGACACCGGGGAGCTGTTTTTT	CASSRGQGAQDTGELFF
TRBJ2-1	.	15	TRBV19	TRBD2	TGTGCCAGTAGTATGGGACTAGCGGAGCACAATGAGCAGTTCTTC	CASSMGLAEHNEQFF
TRBJ2-4	.	22	TRBV19	.	TGTGCACGCAATGTTTTTGGCCTCCACCTTACAGGGGGGAGGGCGGCCAAAAACATTCAGTACTTC	CARNVFGLHLTGGRAAKNIQYF
TRBJ1-4	.	14	TRBV7-2	TRBD1	TGTGCCAGCAGCTCAGGGGGTAGGAATGAAAAACTGTTTTTT	CASSSGGRNEKLFF
TRBJ1-3	.	14	TRBV7-2	.	TGTGCCAGCAGCCCCCAGGGTTTTAGAAACACCATATATTTT	CASSPQGFRNTIYF
TRBJ2-7	.	13	TRBV10-2	.	TGCGCCAGCACTCCCGAACGGGTCGGGGAGCAGTACTTC	CASTPERVGEQYF
TRBJ2-3	.	14	TRBV5-7	.	TGTGCCAGAACAATGCGTCGGGGAACAGATACGCAGTATTTT	CARTMRRGTDTQYF
TRBJ1-6	.	14	TRBV2	.	TGTGCCAGCAGCTCCCGGGGGAATAGTTCACCCCTCCACTTT	CASSSRGNSSPLHF
TRBJ1-6	once	15	TRBV19	.	TGTGCCAGTAGTACAGGTTGGAAGTTAAATTCACCCCTCCACTTT	CASSTGWKLNSPLHF
TRBJ2-7	.	18	TRBV5-6	.	TGTGCCAGCAGCTTAGGGATCAAGGGAATCGGGTGGGGGGACGAGCAGTACTTC	CASSLGIKGIGWGDEQYF
TRBJ1-2	.	12	TRBV12-3/TRBV12-4	.	TGTGCCAGCAGTTATCGGAGCTATGGCTACACCTTC	CASSYRSYGYTF
TRBJ1-4	once	18	TRBV28	TRBD1	TGTGCCAGCAGTTTTGTCTGGGGACAGAATGCAACTAATGAAAAACTGTTTTTT	CASSFVWGQNATNEKLFF
TRBJ2-1	.	15	TRBV11-2	TRBD2	TGTGCCAGCAGCTCTCGGACTAGCGAAAACAATGAGCAGTTCTTC	CASSSRTSENNEQFF
TRBJ2-7	.	13	TRBV28	TRBD2	TGTGCCAGCAGCCGACTAGCGGGAAACGAGCAGTACTTC	CASSRLAGNEQYF
TRBJ2-7	few	14	TRBV29-1	TRBD2	TGCAGCGTTGATGTAGCGGGAGCCTCCTACGAGCAGTACTTC	CSVDVAGASYEQYF
TRBJ2-7	.	13	TRBV11-3	.	TGTGCCAGCAGCCAAATGACAGGTTACGAGCAGTACTTC	CASSQMTGYEQYF
TRBJ2-2	once	16	TRBV5-6	TRBD2	TGTGCCAGCAGCCCGATGAGCGGGGACAACACCGGGGAGCTGTTTTTT	CASSPMSGDNTGELFF
TRBJ1-2	.	18	TRBV18	TRBD1	TGTGCCAGCTCACCACCGAACCCTGGACAGGGAGGAAACTATGGCTACACCTTC	CASSPPNPGQGGNYGYTF
TRBJ2-3	.	16	TRBV7-9	TRBD2	TGTGCCAGCAGCCGAGCGGTAGCGGGAAGGGGGGATACGCAGTATTTT	CASSRAVAGRGDTQYF